A selection of T cell receptor beta chains follows, all from one sample in a study of regulatory T cells in long-lasting Graves disease. TCRdb re-analysed the multiplex PCR reads in MiXCR, keeping a single row per CDR3 protein. The data show roughly 450,000 distinct CDR3 sequences, about 20% seen once. The starting material was peripheral blood mononuclear cells (PBMCs), obtained when the disease was refractory, from a patient treated with antithyroid drugs. Source of these receptors: a female donor with Graves disease. Both conserved end residues are trimmed from each CDR3. Each record gives: V gene, CDR3 protein.

V gene: TRBV20-1
CDR3 protein: SARALGSQPQH

V gene: TRBV6-2/TRBV6-3
CDR3 protein: ASREANQETQY

V gene: TRBV5-1
CDR3 protein: ASSLFGDTDTQY

V gene: TRBV5-1
CDR3 protein: ASSSPSAGGYT

V gene: TRBV3-1
CDR3 protein: ASSQVHISPATNEKLF

V gene: TRBV20-1
CDR3 protein: SANPGAVTSTDTQY

V gene: TRBV3-1
CDR3 protein: ASSQASENFNQPQH

V gene: TRBV30
CDR3 protein: AWTKGHWNTEAF

V gene: TRBV6-8
CDR3 protein: ASRVGDEKLF

V gene: TRBV7-2
CDR3 protein: ASSSRTDIGELF

V gene: TRBV7-2
CDR3 protein: ASSAGRGRDTQY

V gene: TRBV15
CDR3 protein: ATSRDHSLYGYT